Each of the 20 T cell receptor beta chains below was sequenced from the same sample in a study of blood T cell repertoires in COVID-19. Generated by immunoSEQ multiplex PCR, the TCRdb table keeps only in-frame clones and is missing some. The table lists roughly 400,000 clones, more than 75% of them singletons. Sequences were obtained from PBMCs or T cells enriched from blood (not recorded which). The receptors shown here come from a woman between 45 and 60 years old who had recovered from COVID-19.

The chain combines TRBV11-2 with TRBJ1-1; 10 bases agree with TRBD1. The CDR3 consists of 15 residues. Germline CDR1 reads SGHAT; CDR2 reads FQNNGV. V was pared by 3 bases and J by 6 bases, with 7 bases of the junction left unmatched. The CDR3 DNA follows: TGTGCCAGCAGCTTGACAGGGGGCGTGGGACCTGAAGCTTTCTTT. Residues: CASSLTGGVGPEAFF.

The rearrangement joins TRBV4-3 to TRBJ1-6; unclear D gene. The CDR3 extends over 16 amino acids. Germline lookup yields CDR1 LGHNA and CDR2 YSLEER. Trimming stripped 4 bases from V and 10 bases from J, with 20 bases between. Here the CDR3 DNA reads TGCGCCAGCAGCCCGACGGGATCGCATTTAGGATCACCCCTCCACTTT. It is translated as CASSPTGSHLGSPLHF.

This clone was found many times. V gene TRBV7-9 combines with J gene TRBJ1-6; D gene uncertain. Trimming pared 4 bases from V and 10 bases from J, leaving 20 bases between. From germline, CDR1 is SEHNR and CDR2 FQNEAQ (reference sequence). The CDR3 runs 16 residues. CDR3 sequence reads: CASSSDGSGFLSPLHF. In DNA form, the CDR3 reads TGTGCCAGCAGCTCCGACGGTTCGGGGTTTTTGTCACCCCTCCACTTT.

The J gene is TRBJ2-1, the V gene TRBV28; 8 nucleotides line up with TRBD2. This CDR3 region has 13 residues. The V gene end was trimmed by 4 bases and the J gene end by 10 bases; junction bases not matched to a gene: 6. From germline, CDR1 is MDHEN and CDR2 SYDVKM. CDR3 in amino acids: CASSSPTSGEQFF. DNA for the CDR3: TGTGCCAGCAGTTCCCCCACTAGCGGAGAGCAGTTCTTC.

The chain joins TRBV15 to TRBJ2-3, with TRBD1 identical over 10 bases. Trimming took 3 bases from V and 4 from J; bases not matched to a gene: 1. This CDR3 has 14 amino acids. Germline CDR1 is LNHNV and CDR2 is YYDKDF (reference sequence). The DNA of the CDR3 is TGTGCCACCAGCAGGACAGGGGGCGCAGATACGCAGTATTTT. Its protein is CATSRTGGADTQYF.

J is TRBJ1-3 and V is TRBV2, with D tentatively TRBD1 (5 bases). This CDR3 is 15 amino acids long. V lost 3 bases to trimming and J lost 4 bases, with 13 bases between them. Germline assignment: CDR1 SNHLY and CDR2 FYNNEI. This CDR3 is CASSDATAGGNTIYF. The CDR3 DNA sequence: TGTGCCAGCAGTGACGCGACAGCGGGAGGAAACACCATATATTTT.

A note on this clone: The sample has other DNA sequences that encode this CDR3 too. J is TRBJ2-7 and V is TRBV19; 9 bases map to TRBD1. Germline-derived CDR1 and CDR2 are LNHDA and SQIVND (reference sequence). The V and J ends lost 3 bases and 3 bases, in that order; junction bases with no gene match: 3. This CDR3 comprises 14 residues. Written as DNA, the CDR3 is TGTGCCAGTAGTATCGGGACAGGGAGCTACGAGCAGTACTTC. Protein sequence: CASSIGTGSYEQYF.

The rearrangement joins TRBV5-1 to TRBJ2-3; 15 bases match TRBD2. The germline gives CDR1 SGHRS, CDR2 YFSETQ. The CDR3 extends over 19 amino acids. V was pared by 4 bases and J by 4 bases, with 13 bases of the junction left unmatched. CDR3 coding DNA: TGCGCCAGCAGCCCCCGGACTAGCGGGGGGGCTCGGTCGGCAGATACGCAGTATTTT. Translated: CASSPRTSGGARSADTQYF.

This chain uses TRBV6-2 or TRBV6-3 with TRBJ2-7; D possibly corresponds to TRBD2 (5 bases). CDR1 is MNHEY, CDR2 SVGEGT, per germline. This CDR3 comprises 14 residues. V dropped 4 bases and J dropped 2 bases, with 12 bases sitting between them. CDR3 sequence: CASSWASFPYEQYF. The CDR3 DNA reads as TGTGCCAGCAGTTGGGCTAGCTTTCCCTACGAGCAGTACTTC.

In this sample, this clone turned up once. V gene TRBV2 combines with J gene TRBJ2-2; D is possibly TRBD1 (6 bases). The CDR3 consists of 14 residues. Germline CDR1 reads SNHLY; CDR2 reads FYNNEI. Between the trimmed V and J ends, which lost 8 bases and 1 base, there was a span of 11 bases. This chain's CDR3 is CASGWTVNTGELFF. Written as DNA, the CDR3 is TGTGCCAGCGGTTGGACAGTGAACACCGGGGAGCTGTTTTTT.

This chain connects TRBV7-2 to TRBJ1-1; 8 bases are shared with TRBD1. This CDR3 is 14 amino acids long. V was pared by 5 bases and J by 11 bases, with 13 bases of the junction left unmatched. The germline CDR1 and CDR2 sequences are SGHTA and FQGNSA. The CDR3 nucleotides are TGTGCCAGCAGCCTATCTTGGACAGGGATCGGTGCTTTCTTT. Protein: CASSLSWTGIGAFF.

The chain employs TRBV29-1 and TRBJ1-4; 7 bases map to TRBD1. In germline, CDR1 is SQVTM, CDR2 ANQGSEA. The CDR3 has 13 amino acids. The trim removed 6 bases at V and 7 bases at J, leaving 8 bases unmatched. The CDR3 region has the DNA TGCAGCGTCACAGGGGATAGGGTTGAAAAACTGTTTTTT. Protein: CSVTGDRVEKLFF.

V usage is TRBV4-1 and J usage is TRBJ1-2; D not certain. Germline CDR1 is MGHRA and CDR2 is YSYEKL. The germline V and J ends were trimmed by 0 bases and 0 bases, with 8 bases remaining between them. The CDR3 totals 15 residues. The CDR3 DNA follows: TGCGCCAGCAGCCAAGAGGGCACCTCTAACTATGGCTACACCTTC. Translated, it gives CASSQEGTSNYGYTF.

V gene TRBV6-2 or TRBV6-3 combines with J gene TRBJ2-5, with D possibly matching TRBD1 (5 bases). The CDR3 runs to 15 residues. In germline, CDR1 is MNHEY, CDR2 SVGEGT. The V gene lost 2 bases and the J gene lost 4 bases, with 14 bases spanning the gap. The CDR3 DNA sequence: TGTGCCAGCAGTTACCCCGGCTTGCAGGGAGAGACCCAGTACTTC. Translation: CASSYPGLQGETQYF.

This chain joins TRBV28 and TRBJ1-2, with 8 bases matching TRBD1. The CDR3 covers 12 residues. V dropped 5 bases and J dropped 8; count of bases not matched to a gene: 4. Per the germline V gene, CDR1 is MDHEN and CDR2 is SYDVKM. This chain's CDR3 is CASSRTGRGYTF. The CDR3 DNA is TGTGCCAGCAGTCGGACAGGGAGAGGCTACACCTTC.

This chain joins TRBV6-5 and TRBJ2-3; no clear D. Per the germline V gene, CDR1 is MNHEY and CDR2 is SVGAGI. This CDR3 contains 14 residues. Trimming left V 6 bases short and J 0 bases short, with 10 bases between. The CDR3 protein is CASRRQMSTDTQYF. The DNA for the CDR3 is TGTGCCAGCAGAAGACAAATGAGCACAGATACGCAGTATTTT.

This chain connects TRBV13 to TRBJ2-3; D is undetermined. The CDR3 runs 14 residues. Germline values: CDR1 PRHDT, CDR2 FYEKMQ (reference sequence). V was shortened by 0 bases and J by 0 bases, with 4 bases between the two germline ends. The CDR3 region is CASSLGTSTDTQYF. CDR3 in DNA: TGTGCCAGCAGCTTAGGGACTAGCACAGATACGCAGTATTTT.

In regard to this clone: Germline and junction disagree at one end, which may indicate a read error. J is TRBJ1-1 and V is TRBV27; a possible D gene is TRBD1 (6 bases). The germline V gene has CDR1 MNHEY and CDR2 SMNVEV (reference sequence). The CDR3 is 13 residues long. CDR3 coding DNA: TGTGCCAGCAGTATATCCGGGACACACGAAGCTTTCTTT. Translation: CASSISGTHEAFF.

Concerning this clone itself: Different DNA sequences within this sample yield the same CDR3. The chain employs TRBV6-1 and TRBJ1-2; D call uncertain. The V end lost 2 bases, the J end lost 5 bases, and 9 bases lay between the germline ends. Per the germline V gene, CDR1 is MNHNS and CDR2 is SASEGT. The CDR3 runs 13 residues. The CDR3 reads CASSEPGRYGYTF. The CDR3, as DNA: TGTGCCAGCAGTGAACCAGGAAGATATGGCTACACCTTC.

The chain combines TRBV5-5 with TRBJ1-3; possible D gene TRBD1, 6 bases. CDR3 length: 16 residues. Per germline, CDR1 SGHKS and CDR2 YYEKEE (reference sequence). Deletions cut 4 bases from V and 0 bases from J, with 14 bases between. CDR3 DNA sequence: TGTGCCAGCAGCCGACAGGTCGACCTCTCTGGAAACACCATATATTTT. It codes for CASSRQVDLSGNTIYF.